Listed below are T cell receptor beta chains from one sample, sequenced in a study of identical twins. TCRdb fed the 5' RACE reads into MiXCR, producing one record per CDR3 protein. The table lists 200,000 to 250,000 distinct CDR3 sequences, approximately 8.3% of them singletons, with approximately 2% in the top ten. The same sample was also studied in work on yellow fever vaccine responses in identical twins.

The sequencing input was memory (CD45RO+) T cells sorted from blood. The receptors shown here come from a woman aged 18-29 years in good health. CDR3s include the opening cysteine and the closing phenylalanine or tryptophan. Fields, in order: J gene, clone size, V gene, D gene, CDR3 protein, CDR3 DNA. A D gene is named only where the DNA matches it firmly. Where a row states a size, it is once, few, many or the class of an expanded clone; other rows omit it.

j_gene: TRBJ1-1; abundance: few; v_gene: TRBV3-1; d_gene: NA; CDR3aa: CASSQDQGNTEAFF; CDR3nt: TGTGCCAGCAGCCAAGATCAGGGGAACACTGAAGCTTTCTTT
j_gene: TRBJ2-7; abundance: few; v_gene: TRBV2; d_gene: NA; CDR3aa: CASCRDHSYEQYF; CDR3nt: TGTGCCAGCTGCCGGGACCACTCCTACGAGCAGTACTTC
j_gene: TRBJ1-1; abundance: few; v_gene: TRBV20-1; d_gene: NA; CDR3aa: CSAPGDTNTEAFF; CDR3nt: TGCAGTGCTCCTGGGGACACGAACACTGAAGCTTTCTTT
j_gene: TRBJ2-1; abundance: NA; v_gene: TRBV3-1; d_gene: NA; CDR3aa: CASSQEWADNEQFF; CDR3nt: TGTGCCAGCAGCCAAGAATGGGCCGACAATGAGCAGTTCTTC
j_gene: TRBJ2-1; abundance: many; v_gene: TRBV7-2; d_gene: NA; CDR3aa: CASSPRFLNNEQFF; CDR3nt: TGTGCCAGCAGCCCCCGTTTTCTAAACAATGAGCAGTTCTTC
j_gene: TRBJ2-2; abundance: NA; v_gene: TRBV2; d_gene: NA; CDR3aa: CASSEQGSGELFF; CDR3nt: TGTGCCAGCAGTGAACAGGGGTCCGGGGAGCTGTTTTTT
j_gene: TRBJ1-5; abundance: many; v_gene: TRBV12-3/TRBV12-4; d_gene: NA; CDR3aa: CASSFDGGDQPQHF; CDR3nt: TGTGCCAGCAGTTTCGATGGGGGTGATCAGCCCCAGCATTTT
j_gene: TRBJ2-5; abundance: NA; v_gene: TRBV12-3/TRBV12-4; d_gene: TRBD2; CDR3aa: CASSRALAGGPGETQYF; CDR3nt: TGTGCCAGCAGTCGGGCACTCGCGGGAGGGCCGGGAGAGACCCAGTACTTC
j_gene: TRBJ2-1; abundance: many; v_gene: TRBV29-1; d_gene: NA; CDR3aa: CSGKSDMGPDEQFF; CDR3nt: TGCAGCGGGAAGAGCGACATGGGGCCGGATGAGCAGTTCTTC
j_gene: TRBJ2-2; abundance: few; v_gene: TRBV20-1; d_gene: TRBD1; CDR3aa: CSARPSRTGGAGELFF; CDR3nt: TGCAGTGCTAGACCCTCTAGAACAGGGGGCGCGGGGGAGCTGTTTTTT
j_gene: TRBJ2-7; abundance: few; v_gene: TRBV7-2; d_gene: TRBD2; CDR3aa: CASSLGSSGRAQEQYF; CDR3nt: TGTGCCAGCAGCTTAGGGAGTAGCGGGAGGGCGCAAGAGCAGTACTTC
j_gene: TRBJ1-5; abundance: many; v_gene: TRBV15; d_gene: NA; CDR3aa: CATSRDGQGNQPQHF; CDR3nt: TGTGCCACCAGCAGAGACGGGCAAGGCAATCAGCCCCAGCATTTT
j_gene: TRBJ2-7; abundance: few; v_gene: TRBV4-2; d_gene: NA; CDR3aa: CASSLPSSEGAIYEQYF; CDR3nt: TGTGCCAGCAGCCTGCCTTCGTCCGAGGGCGCAATCTACGAGCAGTACTTC
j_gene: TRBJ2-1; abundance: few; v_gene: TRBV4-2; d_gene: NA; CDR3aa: CASSQGGESYNEQFF; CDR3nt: TGTGCCAGCAGCCAAGGAGGGGAGTCCTACAATGAGCAGTTCTTC
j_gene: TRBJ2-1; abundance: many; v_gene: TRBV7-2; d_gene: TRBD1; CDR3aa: CASSLERTGNNEQFF; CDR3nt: TGTGCCAGCAGCTTAGAAAGGACAGGCAACAATGAGCAGTTCTTC
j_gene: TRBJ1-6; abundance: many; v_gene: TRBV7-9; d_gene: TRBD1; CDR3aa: CASSLGQGPSNSPLHF; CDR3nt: TGTGCCAGCAGCTTAGGACAGGGGCCCTCAAATTCACCCCTCCACTTT
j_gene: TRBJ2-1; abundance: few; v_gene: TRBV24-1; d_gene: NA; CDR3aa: CATRRDGGAYNEQFF; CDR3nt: TGTGCCACCAGGAGGGACGGGGGCGCCTACAATGAGCAGTTCTTC
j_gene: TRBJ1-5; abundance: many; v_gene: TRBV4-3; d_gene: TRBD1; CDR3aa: CASSQDGRGHQPQHF; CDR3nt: TGCGCCAGCAGCCAAGACGGCAGGGGGCATCAGCCCCAGCATTTT
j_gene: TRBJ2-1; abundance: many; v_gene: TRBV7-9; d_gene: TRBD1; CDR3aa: CASSGQAGVVNEQFF; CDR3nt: TGTGCCAGCAGCGGACAGGCTGGTGTTGTTAATGAGCAGTTCTTC
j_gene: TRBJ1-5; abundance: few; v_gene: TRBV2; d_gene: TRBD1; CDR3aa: CASTGQVHQPQHF; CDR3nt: TGTGCCAGCACCGGACAGGTACATCAGCCCCAGCATTTT
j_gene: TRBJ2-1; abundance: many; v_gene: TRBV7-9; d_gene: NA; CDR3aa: CASRLDTGSNEQFF; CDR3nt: TGTGCCAGCAGACTAGATACAGGGTCGAATGAGCAGTTCTTC
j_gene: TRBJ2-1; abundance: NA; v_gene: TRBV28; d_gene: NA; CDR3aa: CASSDIQSEQFF; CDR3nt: TGTGCCAGCAGTGACATCCAAAGTGAGCAGTTCTTC
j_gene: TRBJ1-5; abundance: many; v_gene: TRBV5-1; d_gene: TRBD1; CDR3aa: CASSFGTGGNQPQHF; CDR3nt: TGCGCCAGCAGCTTCGGGACAGGGGGCAATCAGCCCCAGCATTTT
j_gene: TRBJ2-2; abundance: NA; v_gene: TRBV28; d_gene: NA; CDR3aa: CASSLVWTEPNTGELFF; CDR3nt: TGTGCCAGCAGTTTAGTCTGGACAGAGCCGAACACCGGGGAGCTGTTTTTT
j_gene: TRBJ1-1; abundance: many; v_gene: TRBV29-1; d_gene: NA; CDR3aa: CSVEVTPQGIVAFF; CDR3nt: TGCAGCGTTGAAGTGACCCCACAGGGTATTGTGGCTTTCTTT
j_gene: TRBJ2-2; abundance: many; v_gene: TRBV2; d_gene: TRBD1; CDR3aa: CASSRDREELFF; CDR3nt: TGTGCCAGCAGTCGGGACAGGGAGGAGCTGTTTTTT
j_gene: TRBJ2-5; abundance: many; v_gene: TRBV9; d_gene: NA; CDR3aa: CASSVAQHQETQYF; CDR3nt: TGTGCCAGCAGCGTAGCACAACACCAAGAGACCCAGTACTTC
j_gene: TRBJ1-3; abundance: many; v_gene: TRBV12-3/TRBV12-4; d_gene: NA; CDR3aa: CASSLEVGHGNTIYF; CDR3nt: TGTGCCAGCAGTTTAGAGGTGGGGCATGGAAACACCATATATTTT
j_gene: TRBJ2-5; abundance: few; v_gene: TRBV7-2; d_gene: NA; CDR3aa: CASSLGAMGKTQYF; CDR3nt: TGTGCCAGCAGCTTGGGAGCAATGGGAAAGACCCAGTACTTC
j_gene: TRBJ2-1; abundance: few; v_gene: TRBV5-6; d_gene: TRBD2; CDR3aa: CASSRLAGNLYNEQFF; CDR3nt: TGTGCCAGCAGCAGATTAGCGGGTAACTTGTACAATGAGCAGTTCTTC
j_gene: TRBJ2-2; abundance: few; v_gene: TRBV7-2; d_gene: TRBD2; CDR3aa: CASSPRGGRDGELFF; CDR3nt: TGTGCCAGCAGCCCGCGGGGGGGGCGAGACGGGGAGCTGTTTTTT
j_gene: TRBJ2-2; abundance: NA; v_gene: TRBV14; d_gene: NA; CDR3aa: CASSLTAWRSVGGELFF; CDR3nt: TGTGCCAGCAGCCTAACGGCGTGGCGTTCCGTCGGCGGGGAGCTGTTTTTT
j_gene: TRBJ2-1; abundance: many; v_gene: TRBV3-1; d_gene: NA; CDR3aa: CASSQDREHYNEQFF; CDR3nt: TGTGCCAGCAGCCAAGATAGGGAACATTACAATGAGCAGTTCTTC
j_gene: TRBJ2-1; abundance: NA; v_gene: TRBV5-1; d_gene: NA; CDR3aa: CASSSRQEQFF; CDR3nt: TGCGCCAGCAGCTCCCGACAGGAACAGTTCTTC
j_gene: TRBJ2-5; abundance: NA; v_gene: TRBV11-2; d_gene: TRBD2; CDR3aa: CASSFPGLEGPRAGETQYF; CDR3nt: TGTGCCAGCAGCTTCCCGGGACTAGAGGGCCCTCGCGCGGGTGAGACCCAGTACTTC
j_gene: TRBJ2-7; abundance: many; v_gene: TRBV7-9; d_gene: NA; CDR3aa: CASSLAGPRGREQYF; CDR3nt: TGTGCCAGCAGCTTAGCGGGCCCTCGGGGGAGAGAGCAGTACTTC
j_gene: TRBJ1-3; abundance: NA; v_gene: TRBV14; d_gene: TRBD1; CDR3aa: CASRSGQAGNTIYF; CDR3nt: TGTGCCAGCAGGAGCGGACAGGCTGGAAACACCATATATTTT
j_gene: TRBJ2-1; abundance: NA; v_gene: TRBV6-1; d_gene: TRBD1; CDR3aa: CASSNRGRNEQFF; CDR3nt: TGTGCCAGCAGCAACAGGGGTAGGAATGAGCAGTTCTTC
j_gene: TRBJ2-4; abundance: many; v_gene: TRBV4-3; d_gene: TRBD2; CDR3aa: CASSPPGLAGVSGNIQYF; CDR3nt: TGCGCCAGCAGCCCTCCGGGACTAGCGGGAGTCTCCGGAAACATTCAGTACTTC
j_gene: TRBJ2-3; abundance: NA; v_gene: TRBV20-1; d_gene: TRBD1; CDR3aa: CSARESPRTGKTDTQYF; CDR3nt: TGCAGTGCTAGAGAGTCCCCGAGGACAGGGAAGACAGATACGCAGTATTTT
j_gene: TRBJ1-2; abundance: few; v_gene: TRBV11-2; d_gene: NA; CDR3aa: CASSSHGTELGYTF; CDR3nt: TGTGCCAGCAGCTCGCACGGGACTGAACTTGGCTACACCTTC
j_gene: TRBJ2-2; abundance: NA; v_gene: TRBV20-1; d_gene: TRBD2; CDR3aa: CSAREVGSTSGGRIGELFF; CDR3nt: TGCAGTGCTAGAGAGGTTGGGTCAACTAGCGGGGGGCGAATCGGGGAGCTGTTTTTT
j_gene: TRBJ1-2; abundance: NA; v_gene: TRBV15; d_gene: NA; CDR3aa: CATSRDLASNNYGYTF; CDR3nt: TGTGCCACCAGCAGAGATTTGGCCAGCAATAACTATGGCTACACCTTC
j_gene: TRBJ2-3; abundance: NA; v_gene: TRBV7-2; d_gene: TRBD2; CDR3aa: CASSLEGTSGVDTQYF; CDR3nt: TGTGCCAGCAGCTTAGAGGGGACTAGCGGGGTTGATACGCAGTATTTT
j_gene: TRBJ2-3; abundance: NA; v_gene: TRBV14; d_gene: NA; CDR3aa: CASSQDPGGWSDTQYF; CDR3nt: TGTGCCAGCAGCCAAGACCCGGGGGGCTGGTCAGATACGCAGTATTTT
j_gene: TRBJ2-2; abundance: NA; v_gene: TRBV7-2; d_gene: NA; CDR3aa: CASSGDGWRTGELFF; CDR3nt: TGTGCCAGCAGCGGGGACGGGTGGCGCACCGGGGAGCTGTTTTTT
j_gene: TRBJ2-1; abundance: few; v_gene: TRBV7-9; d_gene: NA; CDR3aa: CASSRTEEQFF; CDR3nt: TGTGCCAGCAGCCGGACTGAAGAGCAGTTCTTC
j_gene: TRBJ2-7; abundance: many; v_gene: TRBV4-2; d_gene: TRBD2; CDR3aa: CASSQDQTGGRVEQYF; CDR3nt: TGTGCCAGCAGCCAAGACCAGACGGGGGGGCGCGTCGAGCAGTACTTC
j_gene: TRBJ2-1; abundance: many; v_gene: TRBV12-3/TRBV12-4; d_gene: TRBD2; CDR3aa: CASSQSGGVYNEQFF; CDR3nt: TGTGCCAGCAGTCAGAGCGGGGGTGTATACAATGAGCAGTTCTTC
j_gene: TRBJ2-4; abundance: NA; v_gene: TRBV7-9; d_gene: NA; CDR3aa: CASSLFPDIQYF; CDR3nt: TGTGCCAGCAGCTTATTCCCCGACATTCAGTACTTC
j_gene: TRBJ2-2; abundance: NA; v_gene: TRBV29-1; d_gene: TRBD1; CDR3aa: CSALRDRGPNTGELFF; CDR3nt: TGCAGCGCCCTTAGGGACAGGGGACCGAACACCGGGGAGCTGTTTTTT
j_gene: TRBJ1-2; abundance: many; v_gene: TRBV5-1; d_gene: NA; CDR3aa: CASSLFPHGNYGYTF; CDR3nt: TGCGCCAGCAGCTTGTTCCCTCATGGGAACTATGGCTACACCTTC
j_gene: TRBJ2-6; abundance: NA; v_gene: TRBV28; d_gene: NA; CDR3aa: CASSSLQGPAGANVLTF; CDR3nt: TGTGCCAGCAGTTCCCTTCAGGGACCCGCTGGGGCCAACGTCCTGACTTTC